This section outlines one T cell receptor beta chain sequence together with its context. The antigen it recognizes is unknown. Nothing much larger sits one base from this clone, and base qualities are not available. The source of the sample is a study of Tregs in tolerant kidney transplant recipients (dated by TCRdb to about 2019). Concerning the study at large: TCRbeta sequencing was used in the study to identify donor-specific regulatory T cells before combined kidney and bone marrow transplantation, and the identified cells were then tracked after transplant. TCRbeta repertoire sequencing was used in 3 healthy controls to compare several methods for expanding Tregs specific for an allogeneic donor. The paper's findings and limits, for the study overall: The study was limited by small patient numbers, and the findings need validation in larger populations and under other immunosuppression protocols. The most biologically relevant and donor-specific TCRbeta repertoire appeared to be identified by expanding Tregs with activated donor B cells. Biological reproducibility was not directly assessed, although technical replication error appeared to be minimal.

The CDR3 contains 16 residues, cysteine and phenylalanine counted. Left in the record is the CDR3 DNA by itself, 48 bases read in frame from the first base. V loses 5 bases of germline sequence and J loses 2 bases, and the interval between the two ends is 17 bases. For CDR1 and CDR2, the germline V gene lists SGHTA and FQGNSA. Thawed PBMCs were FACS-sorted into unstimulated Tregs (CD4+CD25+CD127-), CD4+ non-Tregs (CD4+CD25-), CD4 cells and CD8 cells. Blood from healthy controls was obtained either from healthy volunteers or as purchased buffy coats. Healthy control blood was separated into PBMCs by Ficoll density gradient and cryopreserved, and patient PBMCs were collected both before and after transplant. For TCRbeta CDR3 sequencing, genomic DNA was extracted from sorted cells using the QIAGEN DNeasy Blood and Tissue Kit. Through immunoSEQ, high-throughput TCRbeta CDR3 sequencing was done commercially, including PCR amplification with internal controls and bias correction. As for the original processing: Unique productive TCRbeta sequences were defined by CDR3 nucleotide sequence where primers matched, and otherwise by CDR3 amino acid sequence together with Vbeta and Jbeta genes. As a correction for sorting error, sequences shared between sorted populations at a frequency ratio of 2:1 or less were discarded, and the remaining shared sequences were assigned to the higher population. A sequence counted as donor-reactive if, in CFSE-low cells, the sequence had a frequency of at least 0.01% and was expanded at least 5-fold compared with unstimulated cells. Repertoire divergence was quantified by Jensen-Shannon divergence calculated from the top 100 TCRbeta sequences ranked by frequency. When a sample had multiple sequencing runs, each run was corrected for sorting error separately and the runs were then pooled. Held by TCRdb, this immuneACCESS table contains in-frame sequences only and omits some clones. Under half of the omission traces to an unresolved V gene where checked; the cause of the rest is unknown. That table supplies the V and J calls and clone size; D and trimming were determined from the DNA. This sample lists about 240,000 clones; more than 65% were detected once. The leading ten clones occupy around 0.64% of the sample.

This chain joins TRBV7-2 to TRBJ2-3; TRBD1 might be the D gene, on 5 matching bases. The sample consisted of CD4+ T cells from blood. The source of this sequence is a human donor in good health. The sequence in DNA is TGTGCCAGCAGCCCCTGGACACCCGAGACCACAGATACGCAGTATTTT. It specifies CASSPWTPETTDTQYF. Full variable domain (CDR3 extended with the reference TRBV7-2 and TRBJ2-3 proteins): GAGVSQSPSNKVTEKGKDVELRCDPISGHTALYWYRQSLGQGLEFLIYFQGNSAPDKSGLPSDRFSAERTGGSVSTLTIQRTQQEDSAVYLCASSPWTPETTDTQYFGPGTRLTVL.